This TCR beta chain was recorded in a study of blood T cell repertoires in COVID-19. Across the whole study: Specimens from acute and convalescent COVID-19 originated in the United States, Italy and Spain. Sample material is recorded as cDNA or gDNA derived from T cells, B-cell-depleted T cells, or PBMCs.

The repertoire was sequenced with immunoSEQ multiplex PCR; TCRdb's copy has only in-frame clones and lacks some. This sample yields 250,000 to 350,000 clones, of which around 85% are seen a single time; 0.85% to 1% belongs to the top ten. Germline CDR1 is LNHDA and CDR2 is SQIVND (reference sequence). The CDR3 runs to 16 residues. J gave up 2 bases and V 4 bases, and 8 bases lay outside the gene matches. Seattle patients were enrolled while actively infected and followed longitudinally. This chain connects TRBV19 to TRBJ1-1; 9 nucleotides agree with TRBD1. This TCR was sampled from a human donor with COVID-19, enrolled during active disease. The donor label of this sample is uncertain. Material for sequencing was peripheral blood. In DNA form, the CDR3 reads TGTGCCAGTAGTAATCCTAACAGGGGGCTAAACACTGAAGCTTTCTTT. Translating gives CASSNPNRGLNTEAFF.